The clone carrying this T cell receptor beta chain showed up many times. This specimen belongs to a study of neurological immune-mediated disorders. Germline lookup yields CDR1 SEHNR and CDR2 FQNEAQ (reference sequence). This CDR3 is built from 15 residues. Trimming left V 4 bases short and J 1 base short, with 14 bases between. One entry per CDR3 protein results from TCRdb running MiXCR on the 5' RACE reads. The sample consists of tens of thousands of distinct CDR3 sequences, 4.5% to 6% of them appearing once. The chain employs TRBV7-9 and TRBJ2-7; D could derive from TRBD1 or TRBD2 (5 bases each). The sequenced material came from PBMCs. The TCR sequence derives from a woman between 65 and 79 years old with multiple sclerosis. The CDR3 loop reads CASSSTGRGSYEQYF. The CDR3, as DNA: TGTGCCAGCAGCTCTACGGGACGGGGTTCCTACGAGCAGTACTTC.